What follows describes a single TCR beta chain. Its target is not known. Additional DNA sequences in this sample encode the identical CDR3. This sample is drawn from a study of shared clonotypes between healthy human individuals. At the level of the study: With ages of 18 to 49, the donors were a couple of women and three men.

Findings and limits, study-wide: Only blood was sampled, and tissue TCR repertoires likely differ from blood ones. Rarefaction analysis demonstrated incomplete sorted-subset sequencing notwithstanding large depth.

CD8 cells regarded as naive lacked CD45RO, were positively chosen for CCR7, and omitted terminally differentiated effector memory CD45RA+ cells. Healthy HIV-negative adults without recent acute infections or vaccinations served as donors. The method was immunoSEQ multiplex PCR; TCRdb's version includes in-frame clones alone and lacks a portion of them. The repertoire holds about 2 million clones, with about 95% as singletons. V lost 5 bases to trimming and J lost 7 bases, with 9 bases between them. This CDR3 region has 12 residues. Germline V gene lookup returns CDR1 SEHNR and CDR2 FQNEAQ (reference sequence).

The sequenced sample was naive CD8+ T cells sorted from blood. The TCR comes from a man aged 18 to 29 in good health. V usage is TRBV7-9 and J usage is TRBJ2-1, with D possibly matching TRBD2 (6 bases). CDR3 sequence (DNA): TGTGCCAGCAGCCATGGGGGGAATGAGCAGTTCTTC. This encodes CASSHGGNEQFF.